This T cell receptor beta chain was profiled in a study of shared clonotypes between healthy human individuals. As for the study in general: There were three CD4 naive, three CD4 memory, two CD8 naive and one CD8 memory plates per donor.

V was clipped by 0 bases and J by 0 bases, with 7 bases between them. Germline CDR1 is SGHNT and CDR2 is YYREEE (reference sequence). The CDR3 is made up of 15 amino acids. For this clone: The antigen remains unidentified. Other DNA sequences in the sample encode the same CDR3.

Points from the study as a whole: For naive CD4 cells, around 5.1% of clonotypes were shared across several donors.

Only in-frame clones appear in the TCRdb table, and some are missing; sequencing was by immunoSEQ multiplex PCR. Here the sample spans millions of clones, less than 95% being singletons. Naive-designated CD8 cells lacked CD45RO, were positively enriched for CCR7, and omitted terminally differentiated effector memory CD45RA+ cells. Sequencing was carried out using naive CD8+ T cells sorted from blood. The gene calls are TRBV5-4 and TRBJ1-3; D ambiguous. The origin of this receptor is a man between 18 and 29 years old in good health. The CDR3 loop reads CASSLAGYSGNTIYF. The DNA of the CDR3 is TGTGCCAGCAGCTTGGCCGGGTACTCTGGAAACACCATATATTTT.